Described below is a single T cell receptor beta chain sequence and its context. Assay used: immunoSEQ multiplex PCR; TCRdb lists only in-frame clones, some missing. The sample yields around 190,000 clones, 75% to 85% seen once. These data originate in a study of blood T cell repertoires in COVID-19. J lost 0 bases, V lost 1 base, and 15 bases had no gene match. Germline CDR1 reads GTSNPN; CDR2 reads SVGIG (reference sequence). This CDR3 comprises 18 residues. The TCR originated in a woman between 35 and 50 years old with COVID-19, enrolled during active disease. The chain has TRBV30 and TRBJ2-7; TRBD2 aligns across 7 bases. Sequencing input: peripheral blood. The CDR3 nucleotides read TGTGCCTGGAGTGCACTGGGCGGGAGCGGCCTTAACTCCTACGAGCAGTACTTC. Translated, it gives CAWSALGGSGLNSYEQYF.